This TCR beta chain stems from a study of blood T cell repertoires in COVID-19. Study-level background: In each case, the material was cDNA or gDNA derived from T cells, B-cell-depleted T cells, or PBMCs.

Per the original methods: Cell counts per sample came from amplifying reference gene primers. The method was immunoSEQ multiplex PCR; TCRdb's version includes in-frame clones alone and lacks a portion of them. The DNA was the basis for D and trimming; V, J and clone size are from that table. The data show 180,000 or so clones, with 86% seen just once and less than 1% held by the top ten. The CDR3 extends over 15 amino acids. After removal of 3 bases from V and 4 bases from J, the junction contained 6 bases not matched to a gene. Germline V CDR1 and CDR2: KGHSH, LQKENI. This TCR came from a man aged 18 to 35 with acute or convalescent COVID-19. The specimen was peripheral blood. This chain joins TRBV18 and TRBJ1-5; 7 bases map to TRBD1. The DNA for the CDR3 is TGTGCCAGCTCACCGATGACAGGGTGGAATCAGCCCCAGCATTTT. This encodes CASSPMTGWNQPQHF. The full variable domain, rest sourced from reference TRBV18 and TRBJ1-5, is NAGVMQNPRHLVRRRGQEARLRCSPMKGHSHVYWYRQLPEEGLKFMVYLQKENIIDESGMPKERFSAEFPKEGPSILRIQQVVRGDSAAYFCASSPMTGWNQPQHFGDGTRLSIL.